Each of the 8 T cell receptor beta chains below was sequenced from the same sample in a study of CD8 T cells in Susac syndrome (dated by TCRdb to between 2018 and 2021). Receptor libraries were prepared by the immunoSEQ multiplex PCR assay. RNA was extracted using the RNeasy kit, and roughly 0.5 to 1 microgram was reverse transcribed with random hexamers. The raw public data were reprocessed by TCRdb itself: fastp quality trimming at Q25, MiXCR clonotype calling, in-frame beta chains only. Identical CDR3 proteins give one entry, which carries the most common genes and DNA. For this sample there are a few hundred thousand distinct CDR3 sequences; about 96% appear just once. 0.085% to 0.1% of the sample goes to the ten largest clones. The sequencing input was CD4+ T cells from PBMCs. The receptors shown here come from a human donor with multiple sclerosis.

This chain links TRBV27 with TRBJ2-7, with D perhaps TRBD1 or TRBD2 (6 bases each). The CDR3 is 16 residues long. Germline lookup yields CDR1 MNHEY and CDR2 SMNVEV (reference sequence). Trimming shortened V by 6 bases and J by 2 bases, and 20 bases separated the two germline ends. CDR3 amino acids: CASSWGSTGAAYEQYF. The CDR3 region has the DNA TGTGCCAGCAGCTGGGGCTCCACGGGGGCGGCCTACGAGCAGTACTTC.

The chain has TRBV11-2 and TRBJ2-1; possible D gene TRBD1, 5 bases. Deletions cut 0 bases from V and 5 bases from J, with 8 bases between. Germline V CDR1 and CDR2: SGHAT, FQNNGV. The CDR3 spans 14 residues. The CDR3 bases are TGTGCCAGCAGCTTAGACAGGGTTAACAATGAGCAGTTCTTC. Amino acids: CASSLDRVNNEQFF.

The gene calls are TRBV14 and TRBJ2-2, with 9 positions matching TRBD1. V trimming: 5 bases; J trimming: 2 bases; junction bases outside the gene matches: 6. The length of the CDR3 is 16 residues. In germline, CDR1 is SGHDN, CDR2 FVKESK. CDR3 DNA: TGTGCCAGCAGCTTAGGGACAGGGCGAAACACCGGGGAGCTGTTTTTT. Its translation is CASSLGTGRNTGELFF.

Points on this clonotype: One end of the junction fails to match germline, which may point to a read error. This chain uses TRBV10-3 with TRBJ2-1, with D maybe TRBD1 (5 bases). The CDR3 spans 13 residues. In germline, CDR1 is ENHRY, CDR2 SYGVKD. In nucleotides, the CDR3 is TGTGCCACCAGTAGGGGATTTAACAATGAGCAGTTCTTC. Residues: CATSRGFNNEQFF.

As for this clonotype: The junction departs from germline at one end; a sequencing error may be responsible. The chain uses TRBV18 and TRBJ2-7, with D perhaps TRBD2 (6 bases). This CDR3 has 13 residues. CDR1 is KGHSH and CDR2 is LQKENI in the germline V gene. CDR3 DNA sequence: TGTGCCAGCTCACCAGGGACCGGCGGAGGGCCGAACTTC. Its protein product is CASSPGTGGGPNF. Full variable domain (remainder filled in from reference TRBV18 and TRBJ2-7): NAGVMQNPRHLVRRRGQEARLRCSPMKGHSHVYWYRQLPEEGLKFMVYLQKENIIDESGMPKERFSAEFPKEGPSILRIQQVVRGDSAAYFCASSPGTGGGPNFGPGTRLTVT.

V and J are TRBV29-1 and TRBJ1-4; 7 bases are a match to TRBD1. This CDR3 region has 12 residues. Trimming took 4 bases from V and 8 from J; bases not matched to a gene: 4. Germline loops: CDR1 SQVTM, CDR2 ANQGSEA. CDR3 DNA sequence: TGCAGCGTTGGGACAGGAGGGGAAAAACTGTTTTTT. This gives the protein CSVGTGGEKLFF.

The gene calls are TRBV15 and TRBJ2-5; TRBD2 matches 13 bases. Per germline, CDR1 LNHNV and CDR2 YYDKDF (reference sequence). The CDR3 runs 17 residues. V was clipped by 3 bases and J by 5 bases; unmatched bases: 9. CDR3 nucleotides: TGTGCCACCAGCAGGGGAACTAGCGGGAGGGCCGAGGAGACCCAGTACTTC. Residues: CATSRGTSGRAEETQYF.

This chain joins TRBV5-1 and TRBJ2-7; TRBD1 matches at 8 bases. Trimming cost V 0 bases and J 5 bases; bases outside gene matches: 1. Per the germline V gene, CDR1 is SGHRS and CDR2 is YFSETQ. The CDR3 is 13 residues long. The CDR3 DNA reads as TGCGCCAGCAGCTTGGTGGGACAGGACGAGCAGTACTTC. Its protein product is CASSLVGQDEQYF.